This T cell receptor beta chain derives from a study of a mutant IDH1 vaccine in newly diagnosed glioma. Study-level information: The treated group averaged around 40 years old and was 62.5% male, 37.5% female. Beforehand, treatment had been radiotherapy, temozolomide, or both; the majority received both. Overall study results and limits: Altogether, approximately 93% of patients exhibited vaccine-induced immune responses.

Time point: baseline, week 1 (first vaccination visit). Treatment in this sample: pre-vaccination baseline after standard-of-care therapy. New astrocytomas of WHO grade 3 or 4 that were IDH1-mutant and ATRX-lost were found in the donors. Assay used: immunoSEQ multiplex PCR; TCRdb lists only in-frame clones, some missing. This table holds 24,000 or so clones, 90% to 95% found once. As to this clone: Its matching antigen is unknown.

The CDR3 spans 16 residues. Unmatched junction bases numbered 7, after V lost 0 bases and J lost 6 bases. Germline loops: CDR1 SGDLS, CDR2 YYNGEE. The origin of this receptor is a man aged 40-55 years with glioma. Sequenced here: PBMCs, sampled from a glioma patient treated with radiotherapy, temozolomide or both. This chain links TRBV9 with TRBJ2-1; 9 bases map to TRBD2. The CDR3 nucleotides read TGTGCCAGCAGCGTAGGAGGAGCGGGAGGTCTCAATGAGCAGTTCTTC. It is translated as CASSVGGAGGLNEQFF.